This T cell receptor beta chain stems from a study of T cell repertoires in cytomegalovirus infection. Study-level background: HLA-B-restricted CMV epitopes that are well studied, plus recently identified HLA-C-restricted ones, were used by the study. Public TCR beta signatures marked donors with CMV infection and the matching HLA. Whole-study results and caveats: The study found HLA-C-restricted CMV-specific TCR beta clonotypes dominating the ex vivo response. Identification of carriers of CMV plus the relevant HLA was performed using cumulative public TCR beta family frequency.

CDR3 length equals 14 residues. From germline, CDR1 is MDHEN and CDR2 SYDVKM. V was trimmed by 1 base and J by 10 bases, leaving 16 bases between them. This clonotype has a handful of counts. The antigen is unknown. TCRdb reprocessed the reads via MiXCR and lists one record per CDR3 protein. This sample yields roughly 570,000 distinct CDR3 sequences, of which about 40% are seen a single time; 48% belongs to the top ten. The starting material was cultured PBMCs, obtained from culture after CMV antigen stimulation. J is TRBJ1-1 and V is TRBV28; maybe TRBD1 (5 bases). The sequence derives from a human donor in good health (CMV status not recorded). Some clones in this sample may be carry-over from other donors' samples. The CDR3 loop reads CASSLSGSSRGAFF. In DNA, the CDR3 is TGTGCCAGCAGTTTATCAGGGTCGTCGAGAGGAGCTTTCTTT.